This T cell receptor beta chain was profiled in a study of blood T cell repertoires in COVID-19. Study information: Samples of COVID-19 (acute and convalescent) were obtained from the United States, Italy and Spain. T cells, B-cell-depleted T cells, or PBMCs provided the cDNA or gDNA that served as material.

Some clones are missing from TCRdb's copy, which holds only in-frame ones; the method was immunoSEQ multiplex PCR. The repertoire holds about 150,000 clones, with 79% as singletons. The receptor comes from a man aged 50-60 years with active or convalescent COVID-19. Sequences were obtained from peripheral blood.

CDR3 loop: CSATDRGHGYTF. The CDR3 coding sequence is TGCAGTGCTACTGACAGGGGGCATGGCTACACCTTC. This sequence joins TRBV20-1 and TRBJ1-2; 10 bases agree with TRBD1. The ends lost 4 bases at V and 6 bases at J; junction bases unmatched: 2. CDR3 size: 12 residues. CDR1 is DFQATT and CDR2 is SNEGSKA in the germline V gene (reference sequence).